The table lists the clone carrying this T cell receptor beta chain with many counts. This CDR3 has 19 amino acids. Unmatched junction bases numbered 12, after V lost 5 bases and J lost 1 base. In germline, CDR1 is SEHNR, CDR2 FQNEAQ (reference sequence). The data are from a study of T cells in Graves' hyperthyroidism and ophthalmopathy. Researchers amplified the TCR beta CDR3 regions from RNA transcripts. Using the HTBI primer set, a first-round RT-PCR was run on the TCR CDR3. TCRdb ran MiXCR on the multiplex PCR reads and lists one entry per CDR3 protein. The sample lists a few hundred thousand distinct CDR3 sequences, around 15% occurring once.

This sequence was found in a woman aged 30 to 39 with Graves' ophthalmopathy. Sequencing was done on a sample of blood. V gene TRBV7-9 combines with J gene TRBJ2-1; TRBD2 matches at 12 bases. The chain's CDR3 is CASSPPLAGGPKSYNEQFF. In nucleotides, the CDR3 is TGTGCCAGCAGCCCACCGCTAGCGGGAGGGCCGAAGTCCTACAATGAGCAGTTCTTC.